The T cell receptor (beta chain) under discussion was sequenced for a study of blood T cell repertoires in COVID-19. Study in general: In each case, the material was cDNA or gDNA derived from T cells, B-cell-depleted T cells, or PBMCs.

Sequencing used immunoSEQ multiplex PCR; TCRdb keeps in-frame clones, though not all of them. This sample carries 250,000 to 300,000 clones, over 80% of them seen once, and the ten largest clones take roughly 10%. The ends lost 7 bases at V and 7 bases at J; junction bases unmatched: 6. The CDR3 consists of 13 residues. Germline CDR1 reads MNHNY; CDR2 reads SVGAGI (reference sequence). A single count supports this clone. The V and J genes are TRBV6-6 and TRBJ1-5; 8 bases align to TRBD1. The specimen sequenced was peripheral blood. This sequence originates from a woman in her seventies with COVID-19, enrolled during active disease. CDR3 protein: CASTGTGGQPQHF. As DNA, the CDR3 is TGTGCCAGCACTGGGACAGGAGGGCAGCCCCAGCATTTT.